These T cell receptor beta chains were read from a single sample in a study of blood T cell repertoires in COVID-19. Repertoires were generated with immunoSEQ multiplex PCR, while TCRdb's copy carries only in-frame clones and drops some. The sample records about 74,000 clones, 84% being singletons. The specimen sequenced was peripheral blood. All receptors come from a man aged 45 to 65 with active COVID-19. Each CDR3 is given with its conserved first and last residue. The order of the fields is D gene, J gene, V gene, CDR3 protein. The D gene is left open where the match is weak.

NA	TRBJ2-7	TRBV12-3/TRBV12-4	CASSLVTAYEQYF
NA	TRBJ1-2	TRBV14	CASSLRQAYGYTF
TRBD1	TRBJ2-7	TRBV19	CASSIRGFYEQYF
TRBD2	TRBJ2-7	TRBV5-4	CASSRGAGPYYEQYF
TRBD1	TRBJ2-6	TRBV6-4	CASSENRGSGANVLTF
TRBD2	TRBJ2-3	TRBV9	CASSVGLRPDTQYF
NA	TRBJ2-5	TRBV29-1	CSVEEARGPPGWTQYF
NA	TRBJ2-2	TRBV15	CATSRTLETNTGELFF
NA	TRBJ1-2	TRBV4-1	CASSSIGGDGYTF
TRBD1	TRBJ1-2	TRBV7-8	CASSAGQGALGYTF
NA	TRBJ1-1	TRBV9	CASTPWGSGTEAFF
NA	TRBJ2-7	TRBV5-1	CASSLEVGGSYEQYF
NA	TRBJ2-6	TRBV28	CASSLLRGSGANVLTF
TRBD2	TRBJ2-1	TRBV11-2	CASSPRGGVNEQFF
TRBD2	TRBJ2-7	TRBV6-6	CASRIGLALLGEQYF
NA	TRBJ2-1	TRBV21-1	CASSSRDRAGHEQFF
TRBD1	TRBJ1-5	TRBV6-5	CASSWGQGIQPQHF
NA	TRBJ1-5	TRBV7-8	CASSLEQGPGSKPQHF
NA	TRBJ1-1	TRBV6-5	CASIGAVNTEAFF
NA	TRBJ1-2	TRBV5-1	CASSWTQGWDGYTF
NA	TRBJ2-1	TRBV4-1	CASSQEASSYNEQFF
NA	TRBJ2-2	TRBV29-1	CSSFEGAGELFF
TRBD2	TRBJ2-5	TRBV14	CASSRGLAGAETQYF
TRBD2	TRBJ2-1	TRBV6-2/TRBV6-3	CASSYRLADEQFF
TRBD2	TRBJ2-3	TRBV4-2	CASSQAGTTSTDTQYF
NA	TRBJ1-2	TRBV7-8	CASSWDVGGVTF
NA	TRBJ2-7	TRBV11-3	CASSVVVVSFNEQYF
TRBD1	TRBJ1-1	TRBV3-1/TRBV3-2	CASSQNFYGTGLNTEAFF
NA	TRBJ1-3	TRBV15	CATSTPSRFYSGNTIYF
NA	TRBJ2-5	TRBV18	CASSRDRLNQETQYF
NA	TRBJ1-5	TRBV4-2	CASSQGQDSNQPQHF
TRBD1	TRBJ1-2	TRBV2	CASRTGGLNYGYTF